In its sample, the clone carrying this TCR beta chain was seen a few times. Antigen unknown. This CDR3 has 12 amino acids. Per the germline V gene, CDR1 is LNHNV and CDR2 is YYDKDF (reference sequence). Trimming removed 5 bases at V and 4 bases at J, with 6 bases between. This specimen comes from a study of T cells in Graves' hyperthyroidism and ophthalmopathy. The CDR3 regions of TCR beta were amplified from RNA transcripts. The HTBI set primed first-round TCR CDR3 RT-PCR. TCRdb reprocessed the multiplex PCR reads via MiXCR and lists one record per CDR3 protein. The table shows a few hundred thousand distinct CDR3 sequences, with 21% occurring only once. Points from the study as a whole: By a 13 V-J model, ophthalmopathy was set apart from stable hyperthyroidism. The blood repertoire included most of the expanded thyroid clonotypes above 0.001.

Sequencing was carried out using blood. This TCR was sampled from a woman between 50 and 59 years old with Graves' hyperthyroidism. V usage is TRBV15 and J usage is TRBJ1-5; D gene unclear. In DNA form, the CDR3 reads TGTGCCACCAGCTCACCTAATCAGCCCCAGCATTTT. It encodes CATSSPNQPQHF.